The present entry profiles one T cell receptor (beta chain) with its context. Some clones are missing from TCRdb's copy, which holds only in-frame ones; the method was immunoSEQ multiplex PCR. The repertoire consists of some 320,000 clones, with roughly 86% occurring once and the leading ten covering about 5.2%. The junction had 6 bases not matched to a gene; V was cut back by 2 bases and J by 1 base. The germline V gene encodes CDR1 SGHRS and CDR2 YFSETQ. The CDR3 is made up of 17 amino acids. This entry comes from a study of blood T cell repertoires in COVID-19. Sequencing was done on a sample of PBMCs or T cells enriched from blood (not recorded which). The TCR was taken from a woman in her thirties who had recovered from COVID-19. V usage is TRBV5-1 and J usage is TRBJ2-5; 12 bases are shared with TRBD2. The CDR3 sequence: CASSFGLAGGAQETQYF. The CDR3 nucleotides read TGCGCCAGCAGCTTTGGTCTAGCGGGGGGGGCCCAAGAGACCCAGTACTTC.